This record concerns one TCR beta chain sequence. Its antigen specificity is not known. Base quality data are lacking; no much larger clone is found one base away. CD8 naive samples were CD45RO-negative cells positively selected for CCR7, giving a CD45RA+CCR7+ population that excluded TemRA cells. Healthy HIV-negative adults with no recently reported acute infections or vaccinations were included as donors. Only Caucasian adults living in Nashville, Tennessee, USA were represented among the donors. After blood collection by leukapheresis, PBMCs were isolated using Ficoll-Histopaque density gradient centrifugation and then cryopreserved in the vapor phase of liquid nitrogen. Analytical flow cytometry was used to check the purity and quantity of each magnetically sorted T cell population. Each sorted fraction had its genomic DNA isolated and then quantified by UV absorbance on a Nanodrop 2000c. This sample was taken from a study of shared clonotypes between healthy human individuals (dated by TCRdb to about 2020). Study-wide context: The cohort included a few men and two women between 18 and 49 years of age. For each donor, CD4 naive and CD4 memory were each given three plates, CD8 naive was given two plates, and CD8 memory was given one plate. Each donor's leukapheresis produced roughly between roughly 0.85 and 10 billion PBMCs. Blood TCR repertoires of about five healthy adults were deeply sequenced to estimate repertoire size and the extent of clonotype sharing between individuals. Different laboratories and diverse techniques were used to prepare libraries and sequence TCR repertoires, to increase sequencing depth and limit assay-specific biases.

Broader findings and caveats from the paper: Sampling was limited to blood, and TCR repertoires in tissue likely differ from TCR repertoires in blood. Higher generation probabilities were observed for clonotypes shared by all four sorted-subset donors than for non-shared clonotypes. Estimated clonotype richness was generally larger for naive than for memory subsets. The small number of donors limited the genetic and exposure-history diversity represented. Even with the large sequencing depth, rarefaction of the sorted-subset datasets indicated that sequencing was incomplete. Pairwise subsampling led to the expectation that sequencing depth would affect the degree of clonotype sharing among donors. Sharing across a few donors was observed for about 5% of naive CD4, 3% to 3.5% of naive CD8, 2% to 2.5% of memory CD4, and roughly 0.4% of memory CD8 clonotypes.

TCR CDR3 regions were amplified from genomic DNA by multiplex PCR using the deep immunoSEQ assay. Extracted genomic DNA from each cell subset was spread evenly across all wells of several immunoSEQ 96-well plates, with each plate serving as a replicate. For sorted subsets, each replicate PCR was loaded with 200 ng genomic DNA, equivalent to 25,000 to 30,000 T cell genomes. Purified libraries were quantified with a Qubit 3.0 fluorometer, sized on a Bioanalyzer 2100, and re-quantified with the KAPA Library Quantification kit. Every immunoSEQ 96-well plate was sequenced on a dedicated single-read 150-cycle Illumina NextSeq 550 flow cell. On the study's bioinformatics: The immunoSEQ output contained only junctional sequences without quality scores, so filtering could not match that applied to full-length reads. To assign V/J genes and CDR3, sequences were annotated using PyIR, a Python wrapper for IgBLAST v1.9, with IMGT germline references. Reads with weak V/J assignments (E-value above 1e-6), missing CDR3, stop codons, out-of-frame junctions, or ambiguous translated residues were removed. V3J clonotypes were defined as sequences sharing an identical inferred V gene, J gene, and CDR3 amino acid sequence. To compute the percentage overlap between repertoires, the number of shared unique clonotypes was divided by the size of the smaller repertoire. Repertoire richness was assessed with RTK rarefaction, the Chao1 estimator, and Recon v2.1 estimates of unobserved clonotypes. Generation probabilities for all TCRbeta clonotypes obtained by the gDNA method from a handful of donors were computed using OLGA. TCRdb stores this immuneACCESS table with in-frame sequences only. Part of the clones is absent; in the studies checked, under half of the shortfall reflects unresolved V genes, and no reason is known for the rest. Clone size and the V and J calls come from that table; the DNA yielded D and trimming. For this sample the table gives 550,000 to 750,000 clones, of which 95% to 96% were detected only once. The ten top clones hold about 0.11% of the sample.

V is pruned by 3 bases and J by 8 bases, leaving 10 bases of the junction without a gene match. The CDR3 covers 16 residues, taking in both the cysteine and the phenylalanine. Only the CDR3 part of the read is kept: 48 bases, read in frame from the first base. The germline V gene supplies CDR1 SGDLS and CDR2 YYNGEE. Sequencing was performed on naive CD8+ T cells sorted from blood. In the paper's terms, the cell subset or site label means: CD45RA+CCR7+. The receptor comes from a woman aged 25 to 39 in good health. The sequence joins TRBV9 to TRBJ2-1, with 11 middle bases fitting TRBD2. The DNA reads TGTGCCAGCAGCGCATTTAGCGGGAGGGCATTCCATGAGCAGTTCTTC. The resulting protein is CASSAFSGRAFHEQFF.